This T cell receptor (beta chain) came from a study of monozygotic twins with inflammatory bowel disease. Investigators extracted total RNA from whole blood and did not sort T cells. Germline V CDR1 and CDR2: SGHAT, FQNNGV. There are 18 residues in the CDR3. TCRdb re-called the 5' RACE reads and gives one entry per CDR3 protein, without DNA. This table lists 170,000 or so distinct CDR3 sequences. Findings and caveats of the study: Especially with disease activity, IBD patients had fewer clonotypes in common with others than healthy twins did.

Concerning this clonotype: The antigen is unknown.

This sequence joins TRBV11-2 and TRBJ1-3; as DNA is missing, the TRBD1 call by TCRdb cannot be tested. The sequenced sample consisted of blood. The clonotype comes from a human donor with ulcerative colitis or Crohn's disease, or a healthy co-twin of an affected twin (not recorded which). The CDR3 loop is CASSLFFYPGDSGNTIYF.